The 2 T cell receptor beta chains below come from one sample, sequenced in a study of T-cell reconstitution after alpha-beta-depleted transplantation in children (dated by TCRdb to the mid-2010s). Receptor amplification or capture employed PCR. The instrument was an Illumina HiSeq 2500. To normalize quantification of the TCRbeta repertoire, the TCR libraries were built with molecular barcoding that relied on unique molecular identifiers. TCRdb passed the public sequencing reads through fastp at Q25 and MiXCR, retaining productive beta sequences. Identical CDR3 proteins give one entry, which carries the most common genes and DNA. Counted in this sample were fewer than 400,000 distinct CDR3 sequences; roughly 20% of them appeared once. The ten biggest clones cover 3.8% of the sample. Sequenced here: PBMCs from the stem cell graft donor, sampled from the stem cell graft. All receptors come from a human donor who donated a stem cell graft to a child with acute myeloid leukemia.

This clonotype occurred a few times. This sequence joins TRBV5-1 and TRBJ2-1, with 9 bases lining up with TRBD2. Germline CDR1 reads SGHRS; CDR2 reads YFSETQ. Trimming at V came to 0 bases and at J to 3 bases, leaving 7 bases not matched to a gene. The CDR3 has 17 amino acids. The CDR3 DNA is TGCGCCAGCAGCTTGGGGCTAGCGGGGCCCAACTACAATGAGCAGTTCTTC. Translated, it gives CASSLGLAGPNYNEQFF. Full variable domain (missing parts from reference TRBV5-1 and TRBJ2-1): KAGVTQTPRYLIKTRGQQVTLSCSPISGHRSVSWYQQTPGQGLQFLFEYFSETQRNKGNFPGRFSGRQFSNSRSEMNVSTLELGDSALYLCASSLGLAGPNYNEQFFGPGTRLTVL.

This clonotype was recorded a few times. The chain uses TRBV5-6 and TRBJ2-1, with D tentatively TRBD1 (5 bases). From germline, CDR1 is SGHDT and CDR2 YYEEEE. Trimming removed 7 bases at V and 5 bases at J, with 7 bases between. The CDR3 covers 11 residues. The CDR3 protein is CASQGHNEQFF. The CDR3 coding sequence is TGTGCCAGCCAGGGTCACAATGAGCAGTTCTTC.